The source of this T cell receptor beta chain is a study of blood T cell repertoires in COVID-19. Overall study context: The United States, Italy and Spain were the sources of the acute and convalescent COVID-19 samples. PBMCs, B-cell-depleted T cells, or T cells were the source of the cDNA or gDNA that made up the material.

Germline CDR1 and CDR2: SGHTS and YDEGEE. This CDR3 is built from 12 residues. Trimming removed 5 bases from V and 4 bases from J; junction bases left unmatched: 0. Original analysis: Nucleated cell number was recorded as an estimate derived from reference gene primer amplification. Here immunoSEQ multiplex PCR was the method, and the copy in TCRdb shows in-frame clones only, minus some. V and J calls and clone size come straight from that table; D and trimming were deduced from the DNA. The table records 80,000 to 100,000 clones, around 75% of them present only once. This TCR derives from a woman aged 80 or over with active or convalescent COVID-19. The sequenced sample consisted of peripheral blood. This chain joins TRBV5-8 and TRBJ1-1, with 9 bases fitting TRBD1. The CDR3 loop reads CASRDRGTEAFF. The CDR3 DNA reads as TGTGCCAGCAGGGACAGGGGCACTGAAGCTTTCTTT.